These 20 T cell receptor beta chains share one sample of origin, sequenced in a study of regulatory T cells in long-lasting Graves disease. Arm-PCR of CDR3 regions and iRepertoire HTBI primers were the basis on which TCR beta libraries were built. TCRdb reanalysed the multiplex PCR reads using MiXCR and keeps one entry per CDR3 protein. The table shows 350,000 to 500,000 distinct CDR3 sequences, with 12% to 15% occurring only once. Regarding time point: newly diagnosed GD, antithyroid drugs for less than 3 months. Extracted RNA from PBMCs served as the source of the TCR library. These data also featured in a second study, about T cells in Graves' hyperthyroidism and ophthalmopathy.

The sample in question was peripheral blood mononuclear cells (PBMCs), obtained at new diagnosis, from a patient treated with antithyroid drugs. Every receptor here comes from a woman between 45 and 65 years old with Graves disease.

This clonotype was observed many times. The V gene is TRBV10-1, the J gene TRBJ1-4; no clear D gene. The CDR3 has 13 amino acids. CDR1 is WNHNN and CDR2 is SYGVQD in the germline V gene (reference sequence). V lost 0 bases, J lost 2 bases, and 1 base lay in between. The CDR3 protein is CASSESTNEKLFF. The CDR3 DNA sequence: TGCGCCAGCAGTGAGTCGACTAATGAAAAACTGTTTTTT.

This clonotype came up many times. V usage is TRBV29-1 and J usage is TRBJ1-5; tentatively, D is TRBD1 (5 bases). V lost 0 bases to trimming and J lost 0 bases, with 12 bases between them. This CDR3 spans 16 amino acids. CDR1 is SQVTM, CDR2 ANQGSEA, per germline. This chain's CDR3 is CSVEDHGTVSNQPQHF. Written as DNA, the CDR3 is TGCAGCGTTGAAGATCACGGGACTGTTAGCAATCAGCCCCAGCATTTT.

This clonotype came up many times. CDR3 loop: CASSLEGGLGYGYTF. CDR3 coding DNA: TGTGCCAGCAGTTTAGAGGGCGGGCTTGGCTATGGCTACACCTTC. The V gene is TRBV12-3 or TRBV12-4, the J gene TRBJ1-2; D unresolved. The CDR3 runs to 15 residues. The germline V and J ends were trimmed by 1 base and 4 bases, with 13 bases remaining between them.

This clonotype showed up many times. The rearrangement uses TRBV2 and TRBJ2-1; 7 positions agree with TRBD2. Trimming at V came to 3 bases and at J to 6 bases, leaving 8 bases not matched to a gene. The CDR3 covers 15 residues. Germline V gene lookup returns CDR1 SNHLY and CDR2 FYNNEI. Here the CDR3 DNA reads TGTGCCAGCAGTGATCTCGACGGGAGGCCCAATGAGCAGTTCTTC. It codes for CASSDLDGRPNEQFF.

This clonotype has a handful of counts. The chain carries TRBV5-1 and TRBJ2-2; D unresolved. Germline V lookup: CDR1 SGHRS, CDR2 YFSETQ. CDR3 length equals 13 residues. With 3 bases removed from V and 5 bases from J, the gap between germline ends came to 8 bases. CDR3 loop: CASSSPATGELFF. Written as DNA, the CDR3 is TGCGCCAGCAGCTCACCCGCAACCGGGGAGCTGTTTTTT.

This clonotype was seen a handful of times. The V call is TRBV10-3, the J call TRBJ2-3, with 9 bases matching TRBD1. V lost 4 bases to trimming and J lost 4 bases; unmatched junction nucleotides: 3. The germline V gene has CDR1 ENHRY and CDR2 SYGVKD. This CDR3 is built from 14 residues. CDR3 residues: CAISGGQGPDTQYF. CDR3 in DNA: TGTGCCATCAGTGGGGGACAGGGACCAGATACGCAGTATTTT.

The rearrangement links TRBV7-9 to TRBJ2-2; D gene uncertain. Germline values: CDR1 SEHNR, CDR2 FQNEAQ (reference sequence). There are 14 residues in the CDR3. V was pared by 3 bases and J by 6 bases, with 11 bases between. For the CDR3, the DNA is TGTGCCAGCAGCTTTGGTCAGGCGGCCGGGGAGCTGTTTTTT. It specifies CASSFGQAAGELFF.

This clonotype was detected many times. The rearrangement uses TRBV2 and TRBJ2-7; no clear D. CDR1 is SNHLY and CDR2 is FYNNEI in the germline V gene. This CDR3 is built from 14 residues. The germline V and J ends were trimmed by 8 bases and 5 bases, with 19 bases remaining between them. The CDR3 here is CASGPASGLDEQYF. The CDR3 bases are TGTGCCAGCGGCCCGGCGAGTGGGCTTGACGAGCAGTACTTC.

This clonotype was seen only a few times. Compared with germline, one end of the junction differs, possibly owing to a read error. The chain links TRBV3-1 to TRBJ1-1, with D uncertain. The CDR3 runs to 15 residues. CDR1 is LGHDT, CDR2 YNNKEL, per germline (reference sequence). The CDR3 sequence: CASSSPPGWGTESFF. Here the CDR3 DNA reads TGTGCCAGCAGCAGTCCCCCCGGGTGGGGAACTGAATCTTTCTTT.

The J gene is TRBJ1-5, the V gene TRBV24-1, with D maybe TRBD1 (5 bases). V lost 3 bases to trimming and J lost 6 bases, with 14 bases between them. The CDR3 sequence is 15 residues long. Germline values: CDR1 KGHDR, CDR2 SFDVKD. CDR3 bases: TGTGCCACCAGTGATGGCCAGGGAGGAGGTCAGCCCCAGCATTTT. Residues: CATSDGQGGGQPQHF.

In this sample, this clonotype turned up many times. The chain recombines TRBV12-3 or TRBV12-4 with TRBJ2-1; D remains ambiguous. V lost 3 bases to trimming and J lost 7 bases, with 7 bases between them. The CDR3 covers 12 residues. The CDR3 is CASSFIRNEQFF. The CDR3 DNA is TGTGCCAGCAGTTTTATTAGGAATGAGCAGTTCTTC.

This clonotype was found many times. This chain connects TRBV12-3 or TRBV12-4 to TRBJ2-3; TRBD1 is a possible D gene (5 bases). The length of the CDR3 is 15 residues. V lost 8 bases, J lost 3 bases, and 18 bases lay in between. CDR3 residues: CASSLITSGTDTQYF. Written as DNA, the CDR3 is TGTGCCAGCTCCCTCATTACGTCAGGGACAGATACGCAGTATTTT.

This clonotype was seen only a few times. The V and J genes are TRBV24-1 and TRBJ1-1; 10 nucleotides match TRBD1. CDR1 KGHDR and CDR2 SFDVKD come from the germline V gene. The V segment lost 4 bases and the J segment 0 bases; nucleotides outside the gene matches: 10. The CDR3 contains 18 residues. The CDR3 nucleotides are TGTGCCACCAGTGACCCAGACAGGGGGCGCGGTGTGAACACTGAAGCTTTCTTT. Translating gives CATSDPDRGRGVNTEAFF.

The V call is TRBV18, the J call TRBJ1-2; TRBD1 matches at 11 bases. Germline V gene lookup returns CDR1 KGHSH and CDR2 LQKENI. The length of the CDR3 is 15 residues. V was clipped by 3 bases and J by 6 bases; unmatched bases: 6. The CDR3 nucleotides read TGTGCCAGCTCACCGCCGGGACAGGGGGAGGATGGCTACACCTTC. This translates into CASSPPGQGEDGYTF.

This clonotype was found many times. The chain recombines TRBV12-3 or TRBV12-4 with TRBJ1-4; maybe TRBD1 (6 bases). The CDR3 is made up of 13 amino acids. Trimming cost V 6 bases and J 8 bases, with 13 bases left between them. This CDR3 is CASRTGAREKLFF. The CDR3 DNA follows: TGTGCCAGCAGGACGGGGGCGCGGGAAAAACTGTTTTTT.

This clonotype was counted a few times. The chain carries TRBV14 and TRBJ2-2; D is ambiguous. This CDR3 has 13 residues. Germline-derived CDR1 and CDR2 are SGHDN and FVKESK. The V end was cut by 1 base, the J end by 4 bases, with 4 bases between. CDR3 in amino acids: CASSQAVTGELFF. DNA for the CDR3: TGTGCCAGCAGCCAAGCTGTCACCGGGGAGCTGTTTTTT.

The chain links TRBV19 to TRBJ1-1, with no clear D. With 7 bases removed from V and 4 bases from J, the gap between germline ends came to 16 bases. CDR3 length equals 14 residues. Germline values: CDR1 LNHDA, CDR2 SQIVND (reference sequence). DNA of the CDR3: TGTGCCAGTACCCCCCCGGGAAGGGTCACTGAAGCTTTCTTT. Translation gives CASTPPGRVTEAFF.

Notes on this clonotype: This may come from a read error, since a much larger clone is one base off. The CDR3 carries no conserved terminal phenylalanine or tryptophan, so it likely arises from a read error. This chain connects TRBV5-1 to TRBJ2-3; no clear D gene. Germline CDR1 is SGHRS and CDR2 is YFSETQ. The CDR3 consists of 17 residues. The V gene lost 1 base and the J gene lost 0 bases, with 15 bases spanning the gap. CDR3 residues: CASSLTVTGSSTDTQYS. CDR3 nucleotides: TGCGCCAGCAGCTTGACAGTCACCGGTTCTAGCACAGATACGCAGTATTCT.

This chain uses TRBV28 with TRBJ2-2; D unclear. This CDR3 spans 13 amino acids. V lost 8 bases to trimming and J lost 3 bases, with 10 bases between them. CDR1 is MDHEN, CDR2 SYDVKM, per germline. DNA of the CDR3: TGTGCCAGCGGCCGGTGGGACACCGGGGAGCTGTTTTTT. It yields the protein CASGRWDTGELFF.

This clonotype was observed many times. The chain employs TRBV3-1 and TRBJ2-5; a possible D gene is TRBD1 (6 bases). There are 16 residues in the CDR3. Germline CDR1 is LGHDT and CDR2 is YNNKEL (reference sequence). Between the trimmed V and J ends, which lost 0 bases and 5 bases, there was a span of 16 bases. In DNA, the CDR3 is TGTGCCAGCAGCCAAGATATTGCAACAGGGTTGGAGACCCAGTACTTC. This encodes CASSQDIATGLETQYF.